A selection of T cell receptor beta chains follows, all from one sample in a study of Ad26.COV2.S vaccination and SARS-CoV-2 variants. Generated by immunoSEQ multiplex PCR, the TCRdb table keeps only in-frame clones and is missing some. The table has a few hundred thousand clones, 87% seen once. The sample here was peripheral blood, taken in a trial of Ad26.COV2.S vaccine versus placebo. The receptors stem from a person aged 18-60 years who received the Ad26.COV2.S COVID-19 vaccine or a placebo. Both conserved end residues are part of each CDR3. Each record gives: V gene, J gene, CDR3 length, clone size, D gene, CDR3 protein, CDR3 DNA. D genes are given only for firm matches. A clone size is listed for some rows: how often the clone was seen (once, few, many), or a class if it is expanded.

TRBV6-2/TRBV6-3	TRBJ1-2	13	.	.	CASSPDGDYGYTF	TGTGCCAGCAGCCCCGACGGGGACTATGGCTACACCTTC
TRBV19	TRBJ1-2	21	once	TRBD1	CASSIGLQRGWMAGQGHGYTF	TGTGCCAGTAGTATTGGTCTCCAACGAGGTTGGATGGCGGGACAGGGTCATGGCTACACCTTC
TRBV5-1	TRBJ1-4	14	.	.	CASSNRATNEKLFF	TGCGCCAGCAGCAACCGAGCAACTAATGAAAAACTGTTTTTT
TRBV4-3	TRBJ2-7	14	few	.	CASSQDPLSYEQYF	TGCGCCAGCAGCCAAGATCCCCTCTCCTACGAGCAGTACTTC
TRBV20-1	TRBJ2-5	12	.	.	CSASVVGETQYF	TGCAGTGCTAGTGTGGTCGGAGAGACCCAGTACTTC
TRBV5-1	TRBJ2-7	14	.	.	CASSFGGGSYEQYF	TGCGCCAGCAGCTTCGGTGGGGGATCCTACGAGCAGTACTTC
TRBV7-8	TRBJ2-3	15	.	TRBD2	CASSLTSGYTDTQYF	TGTGCCAGCAGCCTAACTAGCGGATACACAGATACGCAGTATTTT
TRBV5-1	TRBJ1-5	14	.	TRBD1	CASSPTGGVQPQHF	TGCGCCAGCAGCCCGACAGGGGGGGTTCAGCCCCAGCATTTT
TRBV18	TRBJ1-3	15	.	.	CASSPRNEEGNTIYF	TGTGCCAGCTCACCAAGGAACGAGGAGGGAAACACCATATATTTT
TRBV29-1	TRBJ2-7	13	.	TRBD2	CSVDSGGDYEQYF	TGCAGCGTTGATAGCGGGGGGGACTACGAGCAGTACTTC
TRBV25-1	TRBJ2-5	10	.	.	CASSGRDEHF	TGTGCCAGCAGTGGCCGGGACGAGCACTTC
TRBV11-2	TRBJ2-7	15	.	TRBD1	CASSLGQGAGYEQYF	TGTGCCAGCAGCCTCGGACAGGGGGCTGGGTACGAGCAGTACTTC
TRBV2	TRBJ1-6	12	.	.	CASRDSQVPLHF	TGTGCCAGCAGGGACAGCCAAGTACCCCTCCACTTT
TRBV30	TRBJ1-2	11	.	TRBD1	CAWDRGFGYTF	TGTGCCTGGGACAGGGGATTCGGCTACACCTTC
TRBV4-2	TRBJ1-4	17	.	.	CASSPALRQVRDEKLFF	TGTGCCAGCAGCCCGGCCCTCAGACAGGTACGGGATGAAAAACTGTTTTTT
TRBV6-1	TRBJ2-7	15	.	TRBD1	CASSEAPGQAYEQYF	TGTGCCAGCAGTGAAGCTCCGGGACAGGCTTACGAGCAGTACTTC
TRBV5-4	TRBJ2-3	15	.	.	CASSPSAQRPDTQYF	TGTGCCAGCAGCCCCTCAGCCCAGCGCCCAGATACGCAGTATTTT
TRBV6-5	TRBJ1-1	13	.	TRBD1	CASSLRGGTEAFF	TGTGCCAGCAGCCTCAGGGGGGGGACTGAAGCTTTCTTT
TRBV28	TRBJ1-2	11	.	.	CASSSNYGYTF	TGTGCCAGCAGTTCCAACTATGGCTACACCTTC
TRBV7-2	TRBJ2-5	14	.	.	CASSPRTSQETQYF	TGTGCCAGCAGCCCTCGGACATCCCAAGAGACCCAGTACTTC
TRBV7-3	TRBJ1-1	14	.	.	CASSLNPGYTEAFF	TGTGCCAGCAGCTTAAACCCAGGGTACACTGAAGCTTTCTTT
TRBV6-5	TRBJ2-5	15	once	.	CASNPHQNRQETQYF	TGTGCCAGCAACCCCCACCAAAACAGACAAGAGACCCAGTACTTC
TRBV28	TRBJ1-5	15	once	.	CASSPHGAGNQPQHF	TGTGCCAGCAGTCCCCATGGGGCGGGCAATCAGCCCCAGCATTTT
TRBV10-3	TRBJ2-3	15	.	TRBD2	CAISEVGGSADTQYF	TGTGCCATCAGTGAGGTTGGCGGGAGTGCAGATACGCAGTATTTT
TRBV10-3	TRBJ2-1	15	.	.	CAIRGSGPTNDEQFF	TGTGCCATCAGGGGGTCGGGACCGACTAACGATGAGCAGTTCTTC
TRBV28	TRBJ1-2	13	.	TRBD1	CASIRQGNYGYTF	TGTGCCAGCATTCGACAGGGTAACTATGGCTACACCTTC
TRBV10-2	TRBJ2-2	13	once	.	CASSEQITGELFF	TGCGCCAGCAGTGAACAGATAACGGGGGAGCTGTTTTTT
TRBV4-1	TRBJ2-7	15	.	TRBD2	CASSQDERGDYEQYF	TGCGCCAGCAGCCAAGATGAGCGGGGAGACTACGAGCAGTACTTC
TRBV21-1	TRBJ1-1	15	once	.	CASSLIGGRPAEAFF	TGTGCCAGCAGCCTAATAGGCGGCAGACCGGCTGAAGCTTTCTTT
TRBV2	TRBJ1-1	17	.	TRBD1	CASSGSGTGFMNTEAFF	TGTGCCAGCAGTGGGTCCGGGACAGGTTTTATGAACACTGAAGCTTTCTTT
TRBV4-1	TRBJ2-3	16	.	TRBD2	CASSQVAGGLGDTQYF	TGCGCCAGCAGCCAAGTAGCGGGGGGGCTTGGAGATACGCAGTATTTT
TRBV11-3	TRBJ2-1	15	.	.	CASSLVPSSYNEQFF	TGTGCCAGCAGCTTAGTCCCGAGCTCCTACAATGAGCAGTTCTTC
TRBV11-2	TRBJ2-7	14	.	TRBD2	CASSSHREGYEQYF	TGTGCCAGCAGCTCGCACCGGGAGGGCTACGAGCAGTACTTC
TRBV30	TRBJ1-6	14	few	.	CAWSTDSNNSPLHF	TGTGCCTGGAGCACTGACAGCAACAATTCACCCCTCCACTTT
TRBV18	TRBJ1-6	15	few	TRBD1	CASSSERTGNSPLHF	TGTGCCAGCTCCTCCGAGAGGACAGGGAATTCACCCCTCCACTTT